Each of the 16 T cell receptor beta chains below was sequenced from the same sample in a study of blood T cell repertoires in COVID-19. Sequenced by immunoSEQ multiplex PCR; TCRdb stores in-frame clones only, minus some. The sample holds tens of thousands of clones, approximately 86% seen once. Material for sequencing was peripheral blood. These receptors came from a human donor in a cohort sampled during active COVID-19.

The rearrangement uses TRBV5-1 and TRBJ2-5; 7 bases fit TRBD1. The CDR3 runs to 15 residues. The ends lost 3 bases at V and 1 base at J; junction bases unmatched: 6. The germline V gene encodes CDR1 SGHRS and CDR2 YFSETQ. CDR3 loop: CASSSTGLLQETQYF. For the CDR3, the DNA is TGCGCCAGCAGCTCGACAGGGCTCCTCCAAGAGACCCAGTACTTC.

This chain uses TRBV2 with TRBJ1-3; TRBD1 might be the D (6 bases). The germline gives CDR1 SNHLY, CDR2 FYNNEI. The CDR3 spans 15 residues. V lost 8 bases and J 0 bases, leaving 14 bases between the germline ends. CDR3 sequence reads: CASGGQLTSGNTIYF. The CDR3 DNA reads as TGTGCCAGCGGAGGACAGCTCACCTCTGGAAACACCATATATTTT.

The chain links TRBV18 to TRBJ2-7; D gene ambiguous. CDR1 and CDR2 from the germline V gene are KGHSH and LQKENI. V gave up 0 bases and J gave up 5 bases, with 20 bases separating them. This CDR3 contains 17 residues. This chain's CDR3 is CASSPPKQNPKFDEQYF. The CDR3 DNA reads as TGTGCCAGCTCACCACCAAAACAGAATCCTAAGTTCGACGAGCAGTACTTC.

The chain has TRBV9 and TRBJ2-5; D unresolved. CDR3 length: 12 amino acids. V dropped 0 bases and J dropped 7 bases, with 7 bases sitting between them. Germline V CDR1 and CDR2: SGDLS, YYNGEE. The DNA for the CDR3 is TGTGCCAGCAGCGTAGAATTCGGGACCCAGTACTTC. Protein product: CASSVEFGTQYF. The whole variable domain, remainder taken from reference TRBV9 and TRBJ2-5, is DSGVTQTPKHLITATGQRVTLRCSPRSGDLSVYWYQQSLDQGLQFLIQYYNGEERAKGNILERFSAQQFPDLHSELNLSSLELGDSALYFCASSVEFGTQYFGPGTRLLVL.

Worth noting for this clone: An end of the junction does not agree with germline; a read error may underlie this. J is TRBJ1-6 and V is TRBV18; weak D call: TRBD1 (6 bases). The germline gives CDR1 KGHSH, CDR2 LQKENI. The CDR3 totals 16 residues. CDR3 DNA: TGTGCCAGCTCACCAGGGGGCCCCTCCCATAATTCACCCCTCCACTTT. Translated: CASSPGGPSHNSPLHF.

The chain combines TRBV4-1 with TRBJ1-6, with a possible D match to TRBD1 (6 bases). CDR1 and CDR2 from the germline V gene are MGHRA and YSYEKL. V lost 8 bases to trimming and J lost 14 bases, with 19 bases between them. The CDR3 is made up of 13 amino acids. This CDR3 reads CASAQGHTESLHF. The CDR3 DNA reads TGCGCCAGCGCCCAGGGACATACTGAGTCCCTCCACTTT.

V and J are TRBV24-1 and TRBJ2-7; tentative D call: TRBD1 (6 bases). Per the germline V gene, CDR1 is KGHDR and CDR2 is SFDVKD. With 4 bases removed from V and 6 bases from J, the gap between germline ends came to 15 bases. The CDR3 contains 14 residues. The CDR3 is CATSEGDKRGEQYF. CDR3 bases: TGTGCCACCAGTGAGGGGGACAAACGGGGCGAGCAGTACTTC.

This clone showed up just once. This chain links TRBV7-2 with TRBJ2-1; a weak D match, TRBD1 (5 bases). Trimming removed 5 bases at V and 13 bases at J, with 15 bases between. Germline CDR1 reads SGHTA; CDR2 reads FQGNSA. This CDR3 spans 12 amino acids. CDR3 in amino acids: CASSQDIQAQFF. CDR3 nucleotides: TGTGCCAGCAGCCAGGACATACAGGCACAGTTCTTC.

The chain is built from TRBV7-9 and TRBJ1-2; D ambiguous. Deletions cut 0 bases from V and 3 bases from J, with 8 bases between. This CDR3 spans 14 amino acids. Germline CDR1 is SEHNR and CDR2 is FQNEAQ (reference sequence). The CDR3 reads CASSLAGLHYGYTF. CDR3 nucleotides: TGTGCCAGCAGCTTAGCCGGACTGCACTATGGCTACACCTTC.

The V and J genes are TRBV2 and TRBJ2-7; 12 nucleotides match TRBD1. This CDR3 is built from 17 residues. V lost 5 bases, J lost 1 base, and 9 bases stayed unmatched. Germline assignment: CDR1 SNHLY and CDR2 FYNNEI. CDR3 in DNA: TGTGCCAGCAGTCGGGACAGGGGGCACGGGGGGTCCTACGAGCAGTACTTC. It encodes CASSRDRGHGGSYEQYF.

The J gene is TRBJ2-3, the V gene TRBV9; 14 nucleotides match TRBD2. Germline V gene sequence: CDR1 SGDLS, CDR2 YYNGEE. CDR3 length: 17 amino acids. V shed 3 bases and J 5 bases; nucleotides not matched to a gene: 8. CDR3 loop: CASSAPGLAGAQDTQYF. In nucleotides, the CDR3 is TGTGCCAGCAGCGCACCGGGACTAGCGGGAGCCCAAGATACGCAGTATTTT. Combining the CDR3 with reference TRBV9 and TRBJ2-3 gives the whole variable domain DSGVTQTPKHLITATGQRVTLRCSPRSGDLSVYWYQQSLDQGLQFLIQYYNGEERAKGNILERFSAQQFPDLHSELNLSSLELGDSALYFCASSAPGLAGAQDTQYFGPGTRLTVL.

CDR3 residues: CASSLGGKPNQPQHF. DNA for the CDR3: TGCGCCAGCAGCTTGGGAGGGAAGCCCAATCAGCCCCAGCATTTT. The genes are TRBV5-1 and TRBJ1-5; D is unresolved. Germline CDR1 and CDR2: SGHRS and YFSETQ. Trimming took off 0 bases at V and 3 bases at J, with 10 bases between the two ends. The CDR3 sequence is 15 residues long.

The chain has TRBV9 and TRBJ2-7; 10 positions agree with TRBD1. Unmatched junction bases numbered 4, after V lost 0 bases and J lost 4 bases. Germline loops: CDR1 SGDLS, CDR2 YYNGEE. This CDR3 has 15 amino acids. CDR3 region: CASSVGQGAGYEQYF. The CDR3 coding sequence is TGTGCCAGCAGCGTAGGACAGGGGGCGGGTTACGAGCAGTACTTC.

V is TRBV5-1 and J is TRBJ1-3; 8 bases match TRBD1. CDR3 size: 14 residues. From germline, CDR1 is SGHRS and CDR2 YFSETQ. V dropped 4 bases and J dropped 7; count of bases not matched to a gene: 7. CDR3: CASSPGQGRNTIYF. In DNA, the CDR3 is TGCGCCAGCAGCCCAGGACAGGGAAGGAACACCATATATTTT.

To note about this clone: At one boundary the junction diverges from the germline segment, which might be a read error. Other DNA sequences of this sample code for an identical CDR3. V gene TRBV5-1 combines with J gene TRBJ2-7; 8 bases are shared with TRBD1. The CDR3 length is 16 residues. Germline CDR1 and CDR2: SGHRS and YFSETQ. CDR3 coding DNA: TGTGCCAGCAGCTACCTACTACAGGGGGGCCTCTACGAGCAGTACTTC. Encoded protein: CASSYLLQGGLYEQYF.

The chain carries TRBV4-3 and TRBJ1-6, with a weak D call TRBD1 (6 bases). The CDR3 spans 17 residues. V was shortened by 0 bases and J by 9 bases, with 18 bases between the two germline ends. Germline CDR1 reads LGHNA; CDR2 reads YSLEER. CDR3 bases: TGCGCCAGCAGCCAAGAGGGCAGGGGAAGTGGCGGTTCACCCCTCCACTTT. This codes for CASSQEGRGSGGSPLHF.